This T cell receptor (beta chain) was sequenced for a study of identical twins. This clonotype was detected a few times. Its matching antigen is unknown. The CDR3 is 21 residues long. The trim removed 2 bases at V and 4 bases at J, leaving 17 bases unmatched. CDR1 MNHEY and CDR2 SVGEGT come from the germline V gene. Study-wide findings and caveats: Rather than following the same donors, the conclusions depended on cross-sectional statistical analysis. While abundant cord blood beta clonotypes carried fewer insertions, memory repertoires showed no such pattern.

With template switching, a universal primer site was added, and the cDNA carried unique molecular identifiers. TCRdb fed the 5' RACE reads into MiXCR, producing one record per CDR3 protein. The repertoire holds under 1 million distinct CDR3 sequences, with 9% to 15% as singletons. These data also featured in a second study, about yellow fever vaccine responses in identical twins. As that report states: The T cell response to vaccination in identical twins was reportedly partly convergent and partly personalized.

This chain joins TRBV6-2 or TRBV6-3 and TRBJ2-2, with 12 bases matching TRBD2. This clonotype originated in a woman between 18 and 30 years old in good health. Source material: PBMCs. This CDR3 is CASSYRRRTSGTLLGTGELFF. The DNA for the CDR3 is TGTGCCAGCAGTTACCGGCGACGGACTAGCGGGACACTTCTGGGCACCGGGGAGCTGTTTTTT.